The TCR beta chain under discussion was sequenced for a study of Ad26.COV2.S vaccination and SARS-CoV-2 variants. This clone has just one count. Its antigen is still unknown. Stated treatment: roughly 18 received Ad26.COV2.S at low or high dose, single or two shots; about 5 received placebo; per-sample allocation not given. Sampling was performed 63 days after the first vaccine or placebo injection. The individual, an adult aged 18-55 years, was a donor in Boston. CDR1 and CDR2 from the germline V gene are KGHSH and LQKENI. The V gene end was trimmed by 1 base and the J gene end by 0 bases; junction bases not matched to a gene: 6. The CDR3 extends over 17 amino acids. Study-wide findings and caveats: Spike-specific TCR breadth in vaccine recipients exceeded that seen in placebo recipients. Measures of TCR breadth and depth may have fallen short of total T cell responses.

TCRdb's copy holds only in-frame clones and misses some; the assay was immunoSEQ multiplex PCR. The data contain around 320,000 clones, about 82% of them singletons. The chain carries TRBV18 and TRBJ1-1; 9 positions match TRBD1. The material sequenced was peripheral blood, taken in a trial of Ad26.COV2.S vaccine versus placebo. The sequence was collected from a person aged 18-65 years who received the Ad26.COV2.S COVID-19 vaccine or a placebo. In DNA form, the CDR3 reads TGTGCCAGCTCACCACTGTCCGGGACAGGGATGAACACTGAAGCTTTCTTT. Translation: CASSPLSGTGMNTEAFF.